This T cell receptor beta chain was documented in a study of blood T cell repertoires in COVID-19. Across the whole study: Both acute and convalescent COVID-19 samples were obtained from the United States, Italy and Spain. The analysed material was cDNA or gDNA that came from T cells, B-cell-depleted T cells, or PBMCs.

The V and J ends lost 5 bases and 6 bases, in that order; junction bases with no gene match: 4. The CDR3 extends over 12 amino acids. Germline values: CDR1 GTSNPN, CDR2 SVGIG (reference sequence). Original handling: By means of reference gene primer amplification, nucleated cell counts were estimated. Profiling relied on immunoSEQ multiplex PCR, and the TCRdb table lists in-frame clones only, not all of them. For V, J and clone size, that table is used; D and trimming come from the DNA. The sample has roughly 70,000 clones; approximately 90% are singletons. This TCR came from a human donor in a cohort sampled during active COVID-19. The source material was peripheral blood. The V and J genes are TRBV30 and TRBJ1-5; 7 nucleotides agree with TRBD1. CDR3 sequence: CAWDTGVQPQHF. In nucleotides, the CDR3 is TGTGCCTGGGACACAGGGGTTCAGCCCCAGCATTTT.